What follows are 5 T cell receptor beta chains derived from one specimen sequenced in a study of Ad26.COV2.S vaccination and SARS-CoV-2 variants. Treatment specified: 15 to 20 received Ad26.COV2.S at low or high dose, single or two shots; several received placebo; per-sample allocation not given. Vaccine and placebo recipients were sampled on day 63 after the first injection. The method was immunoSEQ multiplex PCR; TCRdb's version includes in-frame clones alone and lacks a portion of them. The table lists some 320,000 clones, just over 85% of them singletons, with roughly 1.9% in the top ten. The sample in question was peripheral blood, obtained in a trial of Ad26.COV2.S vaccine versus placebo. These receptors were taken from a person aged 18 to 59 who received the Ad26.COV2.S COVID-19 vaccine or a placebo.

The chain recombines TRBV2 with TRBJ2-2; TRBD1 aligns across 11 bases. This CDR3 comprises 15 residues. J gave up 12 bases and V 7 bases, and 13 bases lay outside the gene matches. Per the germline V gene, CDR1 is SNHLY and CDR2 is FYNNEI. CDR3 region: CASNQDRGRSGKLFF. CDR3 nucleotide sequence: TGTGCCAGCAACCAGGACAGGGGGCGATCGGGAAAGCTGTTTTTT.

The chain employs TRBV30 and TRBJ1-6, with D hard to call. V lost 1 base and J lost 1, with 8 bases in between. Germline V gene data show CDR1 as GTSNPN and CDR2 as SVGIG (reference sequence). The CDR3 covers 15 residues. The CDR3 DNA follows: TGTGCCTGGAGTGGGAGGGTGTCCTATAATTCACCCCTCCACTTT. It encodes CAWSGRVSYNSPLHF.

The chain carries TRBV16 and TRBJ2-7, with 7 bases fitting TRBD2. The germline CDR1 and CDR2 sequences are KGHSY and FQNENV. CDR3 length equals 13 residues. V trimming: 5 bases; J trimming: 4 bases; junction bases outside the gene matches: 5. The CDR3 DNA sequence: TGTGCCAGCAGCGCCCAGGGAGGGTACGAGCAGTACTTC. This encodes CASSAQGGYEQYF.

This chain uses TRBV5-1 with TRBJ1-3; D remains ambiguous. V was pared by 0 bases and J by 2 bases, with 9 bases between. CDR3 size: 15 residues. Germline CDR1 and CDR2: SGHRS and YFSETQ. CDR3 sequence reads: CASSLEGGAGNTIYF. CDR3 coding DNA: TGCGCCAGCAGCTTGGAAGGTGGAGCTGGAAACACCATATATTTT.

With respect to this clone: One end of the junction is discordant with germline, which a read error may explain. The genes are TRBV7-3 and TRBJ2-7, with TRBD1 matching over 9 bases. CDR1 is SGHTA, CDR2 FQGTGA, per germline. The CDR3 is made up of 15 amino acids. CDR3 nucleotides: TGTGCCAGCAGCCTAACCGGGACAGGGTTCTACGAGCAGTACTTC. Its protein is CASSLTGTGFYEQYF.